What follows are 25 T cell receptor beta chains derived from one specimen sequenced in a study of blood T cell repertoires in COVID-19. Some clones are missing from TCRdb's copy, which holds only in-frame ones; the method was immunoSEQ multiplex PCR. The sample consists of under 170,000 clones, 80% to 90% of them appearing once. The material sequenced was peripheral blood. These receptors came from a man in his sixties or seventies with acute or convalescent COVID-19.

J is TRBJ1-3 and V is TRBV9, with 9 bases fitting TRBD1. V shed 4 bases, J shed 4 bases, and the junction held 6 bases outside the gene matches. This CDR3 has 15 amino acids. Germline CDR1 and CDR2: SGDLS and YYNGEE. CDR3 protein: CASSTLTGGGNTIYF. CDR3 DNA sequence: TGTGCCAGCAGCACTTTGACAGGGGGAGGAAACACCATATATTTT.

A remark on this clone: At one of its ends the junction is not consistent with the germline gene, which may arise from a read error. The rearrangement joins TRBV7-7 to TRBJ2-7, with D unclear. In germline, CDR1 is SSHAT, CDR2 FNYEAQ (reference sequence). The CDR3 contains 14 residues. This CDR3 is CASSLDPSSYEQYF. As DNA, the CDR3 is TGTGCTAGCAGCTTAGACCCGAGCTCCTACGAGCAGTACTTC. Based on the CDR3 plus reference TRBV7-7 and TRBJ2-7, the full variable domain is GAGVSQSPRYKVTKRGQDVTLRCDPISSHATLYWYQQALGQGPEFLTYFNYEAQPDKSGLPSDRFSAERPEGSISTLTIQRTEQRDSAMYRCASSLDPSSYEQYFGPGTRLTVT.

This sequence joins TRBV11-2 and TRBJ2-7, with TRBD1 as a possible D gene (6 bases). V was trimmed by 1 base and J by 4 bases, leaving 17 bases between them. Germline-derived CDR1 and CDR2 are SGHAT and FQNNGV. The CDR3 extends over 16 amino acids. This CDR3 reads CASSLAPGVSLYEQYF. CDR3 bases: TGTGCCAGCAGCTTAGCCCCAGGGGTATCCCTATACGAGCAGTACTTC. Using reference TRBV11-2 and TRBJ2-7 for the parts outside the CDR3, the full variable domain is EAGVAQSPRYKIIEKRQSVAFWCNPISGHATLYWYQQILGQGPKLLIQFQNNGVVDDSQLPKDRFSAERLKGVDSTLKIQPAKLEDSAVYLCASSLAPGVSLYEQYFGPGTRLTVT.

A remark on this clone: The sample holds other DNA sequences that translate to the same CDR3. The CDR3 region has the DNA TGTGCCAGCAGCTTAGGCGTTAACACTGAAGCTTTCTTT. Translation: CASSLGVNTEAFF. The chain recombines TRBV11-2 with TRBJ1-1; D is undetermined. CDR3 length: 13 amino acids. CDR1 is SGHAT, CDR2 FQNNGV, per germline. V was clipped by 1 base and J by 2 bases, with 5 bases between them.

V and J are TRBV6-1 and TRBJ1-2; D might be TRBD1 (5 bases). The CDR3 is made up of 15 amino acids. CDR1 is MNHNS, CDR2 SASEGT, per germline. Trimming pared 1 base from V and 4 bases from J, leaving 13 bases between. This chain's CDR3 is CASSEGGAPAYGYTF. For the CDR3, the DNA is TGTGCCAGCAGTGAAGGTGGGGCGCCGGCCTATGGCTACACCTTC.

The chain recombines TRBV28 with TRBJ1-4, with 7 bases identical to TRBD1. This CDR3 region has 15 residues. Unmatched junction bases numbered 7, after V lost 4 bases and J lost 5 bases. Germline V gives CDR1 MDHEN, CDR2 SYDVKM. The CDR3 DNA sequence: TGTGCCAGCAGTTCGTACCAGGGGGAGAATGAAAAACTGTTTTTT. This sequence encodes CASSSYQGENEKLFF.

The chain recombines TRBV2 with TRBJ2-2; D possibly corresponds to TRBD1 (6 bases). Trimming removed 10 bases at V and 1 base at J, with 13 bases between. CDR1 SNHLY and CDR2 FYNNEI come from the germline V gene. This CDR3 comprises 14 residues. The CDR3 sequence is CAKSRDKNTGELFF. The CDR3 nucleotides read TGTGCCAAGTCCCGGGACAAGAACACCGGGGAGCTGTTTTTT.

The chain couples TRBV19 to TRBJ2-1, with 10 positions matching TRBD2. The germline CDR1 and CDR2 sequences are LNHDA and SQIVND (reference sequence). Trimming at V came to 2 bases and at J to 4 bases, leaving 2 bases not matched to a gene. CDR3 size: 15 residues. The chain's CDR3 is CASSITSGVYNEQFF. CDR3 DNA sequence: TGTGCCAGTAGTATAACTAGCGGGGTTTACAATGAGCAGTTCTTC.

The rearrangement uses TRBV28 and TRBJ2-3, with D perhaps TRBD1 (6 bases). Germline loops: CDR1 MDHEN, CDR2 SYDVKM. The CDR3 runs to 13 residues. The V and J ends lost 4 bases and 4 bases respectively, with 9 bases between them. The CDR3 loop is CASSSGGADTQYF. The CDR3, as DNA: TGTGCCAGCAGTTCTGGGGGCGCAGATACGCAGTATTTT.

The chain carries TRBV30 and TRBJ2-5, with a tentative D call TRBD2 (6 bases). Trimming took 7 bases from V and 5 from J, leaving 17 bases between them. Germline CDR1 and CDR2: GTSNPN and SVGIG (reference sequence). The CDR3 runs 13 residues. CDR3 loop: CAFLTSGGETQYF. CDR3 sequence (DNA): TGTGCCTTCCTGACTTCTGGGGGGGAGACCCAGTACTTC.

The chain joins TRBV5-4 to TRBJ2-3, with TRBD1 identical over 8 bases. The germline CDR1 and CDR2 sequences are SGHNT and YYREEE (reference sequence). Losses at the gene ends were 1 base for V and 5 bases for J; bases not matched to a gene: 6. CDR3 length: 15 residues. The CDR3 loop reads CASSLPGQGGDTQYF. The CDR3 DNA sequence: TGTGCCAGCAGCTTGCCAGGACAGGGAGGAGATACGCAGTATTTT.

In DNA form, the CDR3 reads TGTGCCAGTAGTCCTCAACCCGGGACTAGCGGGGAAGAGCAGTTCTTC. It yields the protein CASSPQPGTSGEEQFF. The chain links TRBV19 to TRBJ2-1; 13 bases line up with TRBD2. This CDR3 has 16 residues. CDR1 and CDR2 (germline): LNHDA, SQIVND (reference sequence). The J segment lost 10 bases and the V segment lost 5 bases, leaving 11 bases of the junction unmatched.

This clone is a singleton in its sample. V and J are TRBV24-1 and TRBJ2-2; 7 nucleotides agree with TRBD1. The germline V gene encodes CDR1 KGHDR and CDR2 SFDVKD. The junction had 4 bases not matched to a gene; V was cut back by 1 base and J by 0 bases. The CDR3 is made up of 17 amino acids. The CDR3 spells CATSDLTGTANTGELFF. CDR3 DNA: TGTGCCACCAGTGATTTAACCGGGACAGCGAACACCGGGGAGCTGTTTTTT.

CDR3 DNA sequence: TGTGCCAGCAGTTCCGGAGGCACAGATACGCAGTATTTT. Translation: CASSSGGTDTQYF. The chain uses TRBV28 and TRBJ2-3, with D unclear. Trimming removed 4 bases from V and 1 base from J, with 6 bases in between. CDR1 is MDHEN and CDR2 is SYDVKM in the germline V gene. The CDR3 has 13 residues. Using reference TRBV28 and TRBJ2-3 for the parts outside the CDR3, the full variable domain is DVKVTQSSRYLVKRTGEKVFLECVQDMDHENMFWYRQDPGLGLRLIYFSYDVKMKEKGDIPEGYSVSREKKERFSLILESASTNQTSMYLCASSSGGTDTQYFGPGTRLTVL.

This chain connects TRBV18 to TRBJ2-2; TRBD1 is a possible D gene (5 bases). Trimming cost V 1 base and J 3 bases, with 12 bases left between them. The germline CDR1 and CDR2 sequences are KGHSH and LQKENI. This CDR3 has 16 amino acids. Here the CDR3 reads CASSPRQGSDTGELFF. The CDR3, as DNA: TGTGCCAGCTCACCACGCCAGGGATCCGACACCGGGGAGCTGTTTTTT.

The chain combines TRBV5-1 with TRBJ2-2, with 9 bases that match TRBD1. Trimming removed 1 base from V and 4 bases from J; junction bases left unmatched: 5. CDR1 and CDR2 from the germline V gene are SGHRS and YFSETQ. The CDR3 has 16 residues. The CDR3: CASSLKQQGATGELFF. In nucleotides, the CDR3 is TGCGCCAGCAGCTTGAAACAACAGGGGGCCACCGGGGAGCTGTTTTTT.

This clone has more than one count but fewer than ten. This sequence joins TRBV7-3 and TRBJ1-1; 7 positions match TRBD1. V shed 5 bases, J shed 4 bases, and the junction held 4 bases outside the gene matches. Germline CDR1 and CDR2: SGHTA and FQGTGA. The CDR3 is 13 amino acids. The CDR3 loop reads CASSRGGVTEAFF. Here the CDR3 DNA reads TGTGCCAGCAGCAGAGGGGGCGTCACTGAAGCTTTCTTT.

The chain employs TRBV6-6 and TRBJ2-4; tentative D call: TRBD2 (6 bases). This CDR3 comprises 14 residues. Germline CDR1 is MNHNY and CDR2 is SVGAGI (reference sequence). V was clipped by 8 bases and J by 6 bases, with 17 bases between them. CDR3 DNA: TGTGCCAGCCTCCGGCGGGGAATCGGAAACATTCAGTACTTC. Protein product: CASLRRGIGNIQYF.

V usage is TRBV3-1 (or the pseudogene TRBV3-2) and J usage is TRBJ2-3; D may be TRBD2 (6 bases). Per the germline V gene, CDR1 is LGHDT and CDR2 is YNNKEL (reference sequence). This CDR3 has 16 residues. Trimming took off 0 bases at V and 4 bases at J, with 14 bases between the two ends. CDR3 bases: TGTGCCAGCAGCCAAGATCCCGGGAGTCGGGCAGATACGCAGTATTTT. It specifies CASSQDPGSRADTQYF.

This clone was seen a handful of times. This chain links TRBV19 with TRBJ1-3, with a possible D match to TRBD1 (5 bases). Looked up from germline, CDR1 is LNHDA and CDR2 is SQIVND (reference sequence). The CDR3 is 19 amino acids. V lost 1 base and J lost 0, with 19 bases in between. The CDR3 region is CASSIAGSTRQLSGNTIYF. CDR3 bases: TGTGCCAGTAGTATAGCCGGGTCGACAAGACAGCTCTCTGGAAACACCATATATTTT.

Written as DNA, the CDR3 is TGTGCCAGCTCACCCGGGACAGGGGAAAATCAGCCCCAGCATTTT. Protein product: CASSPGTGENQPQHF. The rearrangement links TRBV18 to TRBJ1-5; 10 bases match TRBD1. In germline, CDR1 is KGHSH, CDR2 LQKENI. After removal of 3 bases from V and 4 bases from J, the junction contained 3 bases not matched to a gene. The CDR3 sequence is 15 residues long.

V gene TRBV5-4 combines with J gene TRBJ2-2, with 10 bases aligning to TRBD2. Germline CDR1 SGHNT, CDR2 YYREEE (reference sequence). With 0 bases clipped from V and 5 bases from J, the junction kept 7 bases outside the gene matches. The CDR3 spans 17 residues. The CDR3: CASSLEPSGSKTGELFF. The DNA for the CDR3 is TGTGCCAGCAGCTTGGAGCCTAGCGGGAGTAAAACCGGGGAGCTGTTTTTT.

The chain employs TRBV5-1 and TRBJ1-4; D not resolved. The CDR3 has 15 amino acids. The V end was cut by 5 bases, the J end by 5 bases, with 16 bases between. Germline V lookup: CDR1 SGHRS, CDR2 YFSETQ. Here the CDR3 DNA reads TGCGCCAGCAGACCTCACCGGGATGAGAATGAAAAACTGTTTTTT. Residues: CASRPHRDENEKLFF.

The rearrangement uses TRBV19 and TRBJ2-6; perhaps TRBD1 as D (6 bases). The CDR3 loop spans 15 amino acids. CDR1 LNHDA and CDR2 SQIVND come from the germline V gene (reference sequence). Deletions cut 3 bases from V and 2 bases from J, with 8 bases between. CDR3 DNA sequence: TGTGCCAGTAGTATCCCAGGGGCTGGGGCCAACGTCCTGACTTTC. The encoded protein is CASSIPGAGANVLTF.

V usage is TRBV15 and J usage is TRBJ2-1; 7 positions agree with TRBD1. V lost 3 bases and J lost 3; bases outside the gene matches: 8. The CDR3 loop spans 16 amino acids. CDR1 LNHNV and CDR2 YYDKDF come from the germline V gene (reference sequence). Written as DNA, the CDR3 is TGTGCCACCAGCAGTGACGACAGGGCGGTCTACAATGAGCAGTTCTTC. It encodes CATSSDDRAVYNEQFF.